This note documents a single T cell receptor beta chain sequence. Its antigen remains undetermined. A clone one base away is much larger, so this may be a read error. A constant-region primer and ProtoScript II reverse transcriptase were used to reverse-transcribe TCRbeta-specific cDNA from 500 ng total RNA. Construction of the TCRbeta libraries relied on three nested rounds of multiplex PCR, following a slightly modified ARM-PCR procedure. The first two PCR rounds used multiplex TRBV1-TRBV30 forward primers with a Cbeta reverse primer, each for approximately 11 cycles. A final 25-cycle PCR with Deep VentR polymerase added sample barcodes and Illumina adapters. Before sequencing, amplicons between 200 and 500 bp were purified from gel using a QIAquick gel extraction kit. An Illumina HiSeq 2500 was used to sequence the TCRbeta amplicons, generating 250-bp paired-end reads. Concerning the study's data processing: To recover full CDR3 sequences, reads were quality-trimmed using Trimmomatic v0.33 and paired reads were then merged using FLASH v1.2.11. MiGEC v1.2.1b assigned V, D and J germline segments to the rearranged TCRbeta sequences. Clonotype statistics and Shannon-Wiener diversity indices were computed with VDJtools v1.0.0. To cut down on sampling bias, every analysis after diversity analysis relied on just the 250 most abundant clonotypes from each sample. Starting from the raw public reads, TCRdb applied fastp trimming at Q25, assembled clones with MiXCR and retained in-frame beta chains. Rows are unified per CDR3 protein, each entry keeping the most common DNA and genes. The V and J calls were determined by TCRdb, not by the authors. Across this sample there are fewer than 350,000 distinct CDR3 sequences, with 50% to 70% seen only once. Clones ranked in the top ten supply roughly 9% of the sample.

The data are from a study of tumor-infiltrating lymphocytes in primary liver carcinoma listed by TCRdb under 2017. About the study as a whole: Surgical resection was performed in China between late 2015 and early 2016 on four to six patients with histopathologically diagnosed primary liver carcinoma. Of the five patients, three men and two women aged 30 to 69 years, four had hepatocellular carcinoma and one had combined HCC and intrahepatic cholangiocarcinoma. The tumors of the five patients were staged as T1-T3 N0M0, with maximum diameters ranging from roughly 4 to 10 cm. Samples yielded roughly 3.5 to 7.13 million productive TCRbeta reads; read depth did not differ significantly between tissue types. TCRbeta repertoire sequencing, expression microarrays and whole-exome sequencing were combined in the study across five regions of each liver tumor, with adjacent normal tissue and blood also included. A total of about 35 specimens from 5 patients went through TCRbeta repertoire sequencing, namely 25 tumor regions, 5 adjacent noncancerous liver tissues and 5 peripheral blood samples. Reproducibility between technical replicate repertoires was high, with correlation coefficients above 0.98 and mean shared-clone rates roughly 0.87.

CDR1 MNHNS and CDR2 SASEGT are derived from the germline V gene. V gives up 0 bases and J gives up 11 bases, and the segment between their germline ends measures 10 bases. From cysteine to phenylalanine, the CDR3 is 12 amino acids long. Here the CDR3 DNA is all that survives: 36 bases in frame from base 1. Blood RNA was extracted from unsorted whole blood using TRIzol reagent, and germline DNA was obtained with the DNeasy Blood & Tissue kit. At the time of sampling, the patients were treatment-naive and had chronic HBV infection. About 4 milliliters of peripheral blood were collected into K2EDTA tubes before surgery. The study at large found these results: Repertoire overlap was found to be higher between tumor regions (mean roughly 35%) than between tumor-adjacent (approximately 17%) or tumor-blood (14%) pairs, consistent with antigen-driven expansion. Because sequencing covered only the TCR beta chain and unpaired alpha chains were not captured, true repertoire diversity is likely underestimated. The top 250 clones made up a significantly larger repertoire fraction in tumors than in blood (p = 0.039). Because the samples were bulk and unsorted, CD4+ and CD8+ T cell repertoires could not be compared. With just 4 or 5 patients in the study, the authors point out that the findings should be validated in a larger study.

Sequencing input: peripheral blood. Recombination connected TRBV6-1 to TRBJ1-1; the D gene remains uncertain. The source is a man aged 35 to 55 with primary liver carcinoma and hepatitis B virus infection. The CDR3 here reads CASSEADTTAFF. The DNA is TGTGCCAGCAGTGAAGCTGACACTACGGCTTTCTTT.